Below are 6 T cell receptor beta chains sequenced from a single sample in a study of T-cell memory formation after mild COVID-19. Via MiXCR, TCRdb re-called the 5' RACE reads, giving one row per CDR3 protein. The sample lists a few hundred thousand distinct CDR3 sequences, 25% to 30% occurring once. Source material: PBMCs or a T cell subset sorted from them (not recorded which). All receptors derive from an adult woman who had mild COVID-19 (a few samples of this study predate the infection). Cell type and time point are not known.

The chain has TRBV9 and TRBJ1-2, with D tentatively TRBD1 (6 bases). The CDR3 spans 15 residues. V gave up 0 bases and J gave up 6 bases, with 15 bases separating them. Germline V gene lookup returns CDR1 SGDLS and CDR2 YYNGEE. For the CDR3, the DNA is TGTGCCAGCAGCGTAGGACCTACAGGGAGCCATGGCTACACCTTC. Its translation is CASSVGPTGSHGYTF.

For the CDR3, the DNA is TGTGCCAGCAGCTTACGCGGCGGGATGCCCAATGAGCAGTTCTTC. This gives the protein CASSLRGGMPNEQFF. The chain employs TRBV7-2 and TRBJ2-1; D possibly corresponds to TRBD2 (6 bases). V shed 2 bases and J shed 6 bases, with 14 bases lying between them. The CDR3 length is 15 residues. Germline CDR1 reads SGHTA; CDR2 reads FQGNSA.

In its sample, this clonotype was seen a few times. The CDR3 DNA reads TGTGCCAGCAGTTTGGTCAGGGTGGGCACTGAAGCTTTCTTT. Its protein product is CASSLVRVGTEAFF. The chain is built from TRBV12-3 or TRBV12-4 and TRBJ1-1; D may be TRBD1 (5 bases). Trimming pared 3 bases from V and 4 bases from J, leaving 12 bases between. The CDR3 length is 14 residues.

The V gene is TRBV12-3 or TRBV12-4, the J gene TRBJ2-2; D unresolved. The CDR3 covers 13 residues. V dropped 10 bases and J dropped 1 base, with 10 bases sitting between them. CDR3 protein: CAMLTENTGELFF. CDR3 nucleotides: TGTGCCATGCTCACAGAGAACACCGGGGAGCTGTTTTTT.

The sample holds a few counts of this clonotype. V is TRBV5-1 and J is TRBJ1-1; a possible D gene is TRBD1 (6 bases). V was trimmed by 4 bases and J by 0 bases, leaving 7 bases between them. This CDR3 is built from 13 residues. Germline values: CDR1 SGHRS, CDR2 YFSETQ. CDR3 residues: CASSGGLNTEAFF. The CDR3 DNA reads TGCGCCAGCAGCGGGGGGCTGAACACTGAAGCTTTCTTT.

The rearrangement uses TRBV2 and TRBJ2-5, with D possibly matching TRBD1 (5 bases). The V and J ends lost 6 bases and 5 bases respectively, with 13 bases between them. CDR3 length: 13 amino acids. CDR1 and CDR2 from the germline V gene are SNHLY and FYNNEI. CDR3 sequence reads: CASRVTGRETQYF. Here the CDR3 DNA reads TGTGCCAGCAGGGTTACAGGCAGGGAGACCCAGTACTTC.